These 3 T cell receptor beta chains were all obtained from the same sample, sequenced in a study of CD8+ T cells in alopecia areata. Noted treatment: oral pan-JAK inhibitor, 5-10 mg twice daily. Sequencing templates came from extracted RNA that was reverse transcribed into cDNA. Data came from immunoSEQ multiplex PCR; TCRdb stores just in-frame clones and leaves some out. The sample lists around 190,000 clones; under 70% were seen once. Here the sequenced sample was CD4+ T cells sorted from blood, taken at week 4, from a patient treated with tofacitinib. The receptor set was obtained from a human donor with alopecia areata.

The chain carries TRBV29-1 and TRBJ2-7; D uncertain. Germline CDR1 and CDR2: SQVTM and ANQGSEA. The CDR3 totals 13 residues. Deletions cut 7 bases from V and 3 bases from J, with 16 bases between. DNA for the CDR3: TGCAGCGGCTTGAGGCAGACTTTCTACGAGCAGTACTTC. The encoded protein is CSGLRQTFYEQYF.

Details on this clone: Within the sample, other DNA sequences also encode this same CDR3. The chain combines TRBV29-1 with TRBJ1-1, with D possibly being TRBD1 (5 bases). The CDR3 totals 13 residues. Germline CDR1 reads SQVTM; CDR2 reads ANQGSEA. Trimming stripped 4 bases from V and 1 base from J, with 10 bases between. CDR3 region: CSVGRGGNTEAFF. CDR3 DNA: TGCAGCGTTGGGCGGGGGGGGAACACTGAAGCTTTCTTT. Supplemented by reference TRBV29-1 and TRBJ1-1, the full variable domain reads SAVISQKPSRDICQRGTSLTIQCQVDSQVTMMFWYRQQPGQSLTLIATANQGSEATYESGFVIDKFPISRPNLTFSTLTVSNMSPEDSSIYLCSVGRGGNTEAFFGQGTRLTVV.

V is TRBV5-4 and J is TRBJ2-7; no firm D call. Germline assignment: CDR1 SGHNT and CDR2 YYREEE (reference sequence). This CDR3 is 14 amino acids long. Trimming left V 4 bases short and J 5 bases short, with 16 bases between. The chain's CDR3 is CASSPILSTNEQYF. CDR3 DNA: TGTGCCAGCAGCCCAATCCTCAGTACCAACGAGCAGTACTTC.